This is a list of T cell receptor beta chains from one sample in a study of T cells after posttransplantation cyclophosphamide. Profiling relied on immunoSEQ multiplex PCR, and the TCRdb table lists in-frame clones only, not all of them. This repertoire holds roughly 32,000 clones, and none appear only once. The sequencing input was PBMCs. The receptors derive from a young woman in good health and a related stem cell transplant donor. Both conserved end residues are trimmed from each CDR3. Each record gives: V gene, CDR3 protein.

>TRBV5-8
ASRGQGVTEAF
>TRBV5-1
ASSLPQGAHTEAF
>TRBV27
ASSLEAGGPYTQY
>TRBV10-3
AISESQTNTGELF
>TRBV14
ASRDYRDDEQY
>TRBV5-1
ASSLGGTDPSTDTQY
>TRBV12-3/TRBV12-4
ASRHAGGQRGTQY
>TRBV6-1
ASINREDTEAF
>TRBV27
ASSTSYNEQF
>TRBV4-1
ASSQDRDRAGYT
>TRBV6-2/TRBV6-3
ASSYSRFMNTEAF
>TRBV9
ASSSSQGIHNSPLH
>TRBV18
ASSPSTGTGKKPQH
>TRBV6-5
ASGLAGRTQY
>TRBV23-1
ASSPRQANYGYT
>TRBV5-6
ASSLSQGRNEQF
>TRBV7-7
ASSPGTGPKY
>TRBV7-9
ASSLWNWTGSYGYT
>TRBV19
ASSIVSQETQY
>TRBV12-3/TRBV12-4
ASSLLAGPQETQY
>TRBV27
ASRKALLASTGELF
>TRBV15
ATSMKGELDTQY
>TRBV4-2
ASSQDLRHRTSYGYT
>TRBV28
ASSLLRQPSYEQY
>TRBV10-3
AISGQDNQPQH
>TRBV6-1
ASSEWRGQPQH
>TRBV6-2/TRBV6-3
ASSPTQNTEAF